A selection of T cell receptor beta chains follows, all from one sample in a study of blood T cell repertoires in COVID-19. The protocol was immunoSEQ multiplex PCR, while the TCRdb copy is restricted to in-frame clones and leaves out a portion. The sample yields 270,000 or so clones, 75% to 90% seen once. The sample taken for sequencing was peripheral blood. Source of these receptors: a human donor in a cohort sampled during active COVID-19. The CDR3 runs from the conserved cysteine through the conserved F or W. D genes are given only for firm matches. Where a row states a size, it is once, few, many or the class of an expanded clone; other rows omit it.

v_call	d_call	clone_size	j_call	cdr3_aa	cdr3_nt
TRBV28	.	.	TRBJ2-7	CASSLRSSRYEQYF	TGTGCCAGCAGTTTGAGGAGCAGTCGCTACGAGCAGTACTTC
TRBV2	TRBD1	.	TRBJ1-2	CASMKPGQGEGYTF	TGTGCCAGCATGAAACCGGGACAGGGGGAGGGCTACACCTTC
TRBV3-1/TRBV3-2	.	once	TRBJ2-7	CASSPTVAGSVEQYF	TGTGCCAGCAGCCCGACAGTGGCAGGGTCCGTCGAGCAGTACTTC
TRBV6-6	TRBD1	.	TRBJ2-7	CASSLQGARNEQYF	TGTGCCAGCAGCCTACAGGGGGCTAGGAACGAGCAGTACTTC
TRBV18	.	.	TRBJ2-5	CASSPSGGRRGQETQYF	TGTGCCAGCTCACCATCGGGCGGACGGCGAGGGCAAGAGACCCAGTACTTC
TRBV5-1	TRBD2	.	TRBJ2-1	CASSPPGLAGGGNEQFF	TGCGCCAGCAGTCCTCCGGGACTAGCGGGAGGGGGAAATGAGCAGTTCTTC
TRBV7-9	TRBD1	.	TRBJ2-2	CASSGTGGITGELFF	TGTGCCAGCAGCGGAACAGGGGGGATCACCGGGGAGCTGTTTTTT
TRBV7-2	TRBD1	.	TRBJ2-3	CASSLGYRGPTSTDTQYF	TGTGCCAGCAGCTTAGGGTACAGGGGGCCCACAAGCACAGATACGCAGTATTTT
TRBV4-3	.	few	TRBJ1-6	CASSQDRVRGSSYNSPLHF	TGCGCCAGCAGCCAAGATCGTGTCAGGGGCAGCTCCTATAATTCACCCCTCCACTTT
TRBV12-3/TRBV12-4	.	.	TRBJ1-1	CASSIQPDAEAFF	TGTGCCAGCAGCATACAGCCAGACGCTGAAGCTTTCTTT
TRBV6-5	.	.	TRBJ1-1	CASLLHGAGTEAFF	TGTGCCAGCCTCCTTCACGGGGCGGGGACTGAAGCTTTCTTT
TRBV11-2	TRBD2	.	TRBJ2-3	CASSPRTSGRFTDTQYF	TGTGCCAGCAGCCCCCGGACTAGCGGGAGGTTCACAGATACGCAGTATTTT
TRBV7-6	.	.	TRBJ1-2	CASSPGGAYGYTF	TGTGCCAGCAGCCCTGGGGGGGCCTATGGCTACACCTTC
TRBV19	TRBD2	once	TRBJ2-7	CASSMGTSGPSYEQYF	TGTGCCAGTAGTATGGGGACTAGCGGGCCCTCCTACGAGCAGTACTTC
TRBV11-3	TRBD2	.	TRBJ2-7	CASSPSGRSYEQYF	TGTGCCAGCAGCCCTAGCGGGAGGAGCTACGAGCAGTACTTC
TRBV7-9	.	.	TRBJ1-1	CASSLDGLNTEAFF	TGTGCCAGCAGCTTAGACGGTTTGAACACTGAAGCTTTCTTT
TRBV11-2	.	.	TRBJ2-7	CASSPGLLPSYEQYF	TGTGCCAGCAGCCCCGGACTCCTCCCCTCCTACGAGCAGTACTTC
TRBV18	TRBD1	.	TRBJ1-4	CASSPGQGSNEKLFF	TGTGCCAGCTCACCGGGACAGGGCTCTAATGAAAAACTGTTTTTT
TRBV2	TRBD1	.	TRBJ1-5	CASSVDRSNQPQHF	TGTGCCAGCAGCGTGGACAGGAGCAATCAGCCCCAGCATTTT
TRBV27	.	.	TRBJ2-1	CASSIRSAGGEYNEQFF	TGTGCCAGCAGTATTAGAAGCGCCGGAGGGGAATACAATGAGCAGTTCTTC
TRBV6-5	.	.	TRBJ1-2	CASSSARGDRGYTF	TGTGCCAGCAGCTCCGCACGGGGGGATCGAGGCTACACCTTC
TRBV7-6	TRBD2	once	TRBJ2-1	CASSPLWRGNDNEQFF	TGTGCCAGCAGCCCTCTATGGCGGGGGAACGACAATGAGCAGTTCTTC
TRBV13	.	.	TRBJ1-2	CASSLAPGYGYTF	TGTGCCAGCAGCTTAGCTCCAGGGTATGGCTACACCTTC
TRBV19	TRBD1	few	TRBJ1-2	CASSTRQGVGYGYTF	TGTGCCAGTAGTACCCGACAGGGAGTGGGATATGGCTACACCTTC
TRBV27	.	once	TRBJ1-6	CASRGTGSSYNSPLHF	TGTGCCAGCAGAGGGACCGGGAGCTCCTATAATTCACCCCTCCACTTT
TRBV28	.	.	TRBJ2-1	CASSSAGSFSNEQFF	TGTGCCAGCAGTTCAGCAGGGTCGTTTTCAAATGAGCAGTTCTTC
TRBV5-1	.	.	TRBJ1-2	CASSLVEGWYGYTF	TGCGCCAGCAGCTTGGTGGAGGGATGGTATGGCTACACCTTC
TRBV2	.	.	TRBJ2-1	CASRATSNHEQFF	TGTGCCAGCAGAGCGACTAGTAACCATGAGCAGTTCTTC
TRBV5-1	.	.	TRBJ1-5	CASSLAGDQPQHF	TGCGCCAGCAGCTTGGCCGGGGATCAGCCCCAGCATTTT
TRBV2	.	.	TRBJ1-5	CASSRHPNQPQHF	TGTGCCAGCAGTAGACACCCTAATCAGCCCCAGCATTTT
TRBV7-8	TRBD2	.	TRBJ2-7	CASSLAVERGYEQYF	TGTGCCAGCAGCTTAGCGGTGGAGCGGGGCTACGAGCAGTACTTC